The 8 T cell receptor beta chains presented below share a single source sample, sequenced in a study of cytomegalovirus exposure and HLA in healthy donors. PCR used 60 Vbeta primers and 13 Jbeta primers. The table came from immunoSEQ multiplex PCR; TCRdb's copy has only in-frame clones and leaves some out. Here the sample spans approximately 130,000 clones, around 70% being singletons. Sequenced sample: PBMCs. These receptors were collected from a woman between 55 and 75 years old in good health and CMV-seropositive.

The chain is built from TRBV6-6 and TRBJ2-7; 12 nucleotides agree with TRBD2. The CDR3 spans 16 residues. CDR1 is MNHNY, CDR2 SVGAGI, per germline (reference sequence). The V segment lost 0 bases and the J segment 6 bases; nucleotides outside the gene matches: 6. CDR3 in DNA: TGTGCCAGCAGTTACTCTCTAGCGGGGGGGCCGGTCGAGCAGTACTTC. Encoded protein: CASSYSLAGGPVEQYF.

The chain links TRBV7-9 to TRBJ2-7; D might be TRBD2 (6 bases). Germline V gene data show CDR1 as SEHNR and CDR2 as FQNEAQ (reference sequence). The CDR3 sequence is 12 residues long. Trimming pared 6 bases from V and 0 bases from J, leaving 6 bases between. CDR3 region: CASRGGSYEQYF. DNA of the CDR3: TGTGCCAGCAGGGGGGGCTCCTACGAGCAGTACTTC.

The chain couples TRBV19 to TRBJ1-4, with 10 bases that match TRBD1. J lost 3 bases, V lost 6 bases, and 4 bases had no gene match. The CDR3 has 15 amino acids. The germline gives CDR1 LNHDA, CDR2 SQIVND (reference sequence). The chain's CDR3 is CASRGQGQANEKLFF. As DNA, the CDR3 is TGTGCCAGTAGGGGACAGGGGCAGGCTAATGAAAAACTGTTTTTT. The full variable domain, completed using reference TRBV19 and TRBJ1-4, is DGGITQSPKYLFRKEGQNVTLSCEQNLNHDAMYWYRQDPGQGLRLIYYSQIVNDFQKGDIAEGYSVSREKKESFPLTVTSAQKNPTAFYLCASRGQGQANEKLFFGSGTQLSVL.

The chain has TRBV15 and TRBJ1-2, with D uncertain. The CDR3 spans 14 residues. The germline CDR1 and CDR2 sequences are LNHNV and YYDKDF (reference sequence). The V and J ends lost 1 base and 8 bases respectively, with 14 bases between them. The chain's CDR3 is CATSRVEREWGYTF. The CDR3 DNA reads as TGTGCCACCAGCAGAGTGGAAAGGGAGTGGGGCTACACCTTC.

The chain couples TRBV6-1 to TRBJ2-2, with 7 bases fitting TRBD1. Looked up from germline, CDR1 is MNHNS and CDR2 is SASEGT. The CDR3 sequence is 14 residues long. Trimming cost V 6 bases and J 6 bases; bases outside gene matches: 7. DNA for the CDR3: TGTGCCAGCAGCCGGCCAGGGGGAGCCGGGGAGCTGTTTTTT. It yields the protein CASSRPGGAGELFF.

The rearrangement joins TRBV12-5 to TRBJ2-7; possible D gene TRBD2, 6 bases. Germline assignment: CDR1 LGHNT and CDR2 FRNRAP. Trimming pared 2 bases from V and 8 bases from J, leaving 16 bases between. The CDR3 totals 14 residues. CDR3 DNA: TGTGCTAGTGGTTTGTCAAACTCCGGGGGACAGCAGTACTTC. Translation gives CASGLSNSGGQQYF.

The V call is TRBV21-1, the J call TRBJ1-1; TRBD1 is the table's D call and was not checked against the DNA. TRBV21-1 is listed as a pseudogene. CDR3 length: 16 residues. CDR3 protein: CASSKGQSHRGTEAFF. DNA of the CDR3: TGTGCCAGCAGCAAAGGTCAGTCCCACAGGGGCACTGAAGCTTTCTTT.

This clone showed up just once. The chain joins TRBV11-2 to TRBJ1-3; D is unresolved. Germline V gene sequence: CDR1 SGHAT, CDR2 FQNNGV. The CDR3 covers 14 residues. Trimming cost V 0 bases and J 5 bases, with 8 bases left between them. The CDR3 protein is CASSLDRTRNTIYF. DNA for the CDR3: TGTGCCAGCAGCTTAGACAGAACCCGAAACACCATATATTTT.